Shown below are 10 T cell receptor beta chains from a single sample sequenced in a study of fetal regulatory T cell absence and autoimmunity (dated by TCRdb to the late 2010s). Preparation of the library involved the immunoSEQ multiplex PCR assay. Drawn from immuneACCESS, this table holds only the in-frame rearrangements with V and J called that TCRdb kept. Clones are partly lost; checked studies trace under half to an unresolved V gene and leave the rest unexplained. Present in this sample are tens of thousands of clones, around 85% of which were seen just once. 0.4% to 0.45% of the sample is held by the ten biggest clonotypes. Sequencing was performed on cord blood. All receptors come from a newborn boy with IPEX syndrome.

This chain joins TRBV30 and TRBJ2-5; no firm D call. Per germline, CDR1 GTSNPN and CDR2 SVGIG (reference sequence). V lost 1 base, J lost 5 bases, and 5 bases lay in between. The CDR3 covers 11 residues. The CDR3 DNA is TGTGCCTGGAGTGACTGGGAGACCCAGTACTTC. Residues: CAWSDWETQYF.

The chain couples TRBV6-5 to TRBJ2-3, with a weak D call TRBD2 (6 bases). The CDR3 extends over 15 amino acids. Trimming took 0 bases from V and 0 from J, leaving 7 bases between them. Germline V gives CDR1 MNHEY, CDR2 SVGAGI. The CDR3 protein is CASSYSGTSTDTQYF. The DNA for the CDR3 is TGTGCCAGCAGTTACTCGGGGACTAGCACAGATACGCAGTATTTT.

The chain combines TRBV10-1 with TRBJ2-5, with 12 bases lining up with TRBD1. From germline, CDR1 is WNHNN and CDR2 SYGVQD (reference sequence). The trim removed 0 bases at V and 4 bases at J, leaving 3 bases unmatched. CDR3 length: 16 residues. The CDR3 is CASSESWDRGRETQYF. The CDR3 bases are TGCGCCAGCAGTGAGTCGTGGGACAGGGGGCGAGAGACCCAGTACTTC.

This sequence joins TRBV2 and TRBJ2-5; TRBD2 aligns across 10 bases. Germline V gives CDR1 SNHLY, CDR2 FYNNEI. The CDR3 has 15 amino acids. V shed 1 base and J 2 bases; nucleotides not matched to a gene: 1. The CDR3 region is CASSEGSGRQETQYF. As DNA, the CDR3 is TGTGCCAGCAGTGAAGGTAGCGGGAGGCAAGAGACCCAGTACTTC.

CDR3 amino acids: CASSYGLAGYEQYF. CDR3 DNA sequence: TGTGCCAGCAGCTATGGACTAGCGGGATACGAGCAGTACTTC. This chain uses TRBV5-4 with TRBJ2-7, with 12 bases aligning to TRBD2. Germline V gives CDR1 SGHNT, CDR2 YYREEE (reference sequence). The CDR3 runs to 14 residues. With V trimmed by 3 bases and J by 4 bases, 2 bases remained unmatched.

The chain links TRBV30 to TRBJ2-5; D gene unclear. This CDR3 contains 11 residues. Trimming shortened V by 1 base and J by 1 base, and 1 base separated the two germline ends. Looked up from germline, CDR1 is GTSNPN and CDR2 is SVGIG (reference sequence). In DNA, the CDR3 is TGTGCCTGGAGTGGCCAAGAGACCCAGTACTTC. This translates into CAWSGQETQYF. Based on the CDR3 plus reference TRBV30 and TRBJ2-5, the full variable domain is SQTIHQWPATLVQPVGSPLSLECTVEGTSNPNLYWYRQAAGRGLQLLFYSVGIGQISSEVPQNLSASRPQDRQFILSSKKLLLSDSGFYLCAWSGQETQYFGPGTRLLVL.

The gene calls are TRBV11-3 and TRBJ2-1; D is possibly TRBD2 (6 bases). Trimming removed 4 bases at V and 8 bases at J, with 15 bases between. The V gene's germline CDR1 is SGHNT and CDR2 YENEEA. The CDR3 loop spans 14 amino acids. This CDR3 reads CASSSQEGRDEQFF. As DNA, the CDR3 is TGTGCCAGCAGCTCCCAGGAGGGGCGGGATGAGCAGTTCTTC. Full variable domain (missing parts from reference TRBV11-3 and TRBJ2-1): EAGVVQSPRYKIIEKKQPVAFWCNPISGHNTLYWYLQNLGQGPELLIRYENEEAVDDSQLPKDRFSAERLKGVDSTLKIQPAELGDSAVYLCASSSQEGRDEQFFGPGTRLTVL.

J is TRBJ1-5 and V is TRBV11-2; D call uncertain. In germline, CDR1 is SGHAT, CDR2 FQNNGV. The V gene lost 5 bases and the J gene lost 0 bases, with 5 bases spanning the gap. The CDR3 sequence is 13 residues long. The CDR3 reads CASSRNSNQPQHF. CDR3 sequence (DNA): TGTGCCAGCAGCCGTAATAGCAATCAGCCCCAGCATTTT.

The chain joins TRBV5-1 to TRBJ2-1, with D perhaps given as TRBD1 or TRBD2 (6 bases each). V lost 4 bases and J lost 5, with 25 bases in between. The germline CDR1 and CDR2 sequences are SGHRS and YFSETQ. This CDR3 comprises 18 residues. DNA of the CDR3: TGCGCCAGCAGCGTGGGGGGACGCGGGACAATTGGGGACAATGAGCAGTTCTTC. It translates to CASSVGGRGTIGDNEQFF.

This clone was counted a single time. The genes are TRBV7-2 and TRBJ1-1; no reliable D call. The V end was cut by 6 bases, the J end by 3 bases, with 11 bases between. The germline V gene encodes CDR1 SGHTA and CDR2 FQGNSA. The CDR3 is 13 amino acids. This chain's CDR3 is CASSRDWYTEAFF. The CDR3 DNA sequence: TGTGCCAGCAGTCGTGACTGGTACACTGAAGCTTTCTTT.